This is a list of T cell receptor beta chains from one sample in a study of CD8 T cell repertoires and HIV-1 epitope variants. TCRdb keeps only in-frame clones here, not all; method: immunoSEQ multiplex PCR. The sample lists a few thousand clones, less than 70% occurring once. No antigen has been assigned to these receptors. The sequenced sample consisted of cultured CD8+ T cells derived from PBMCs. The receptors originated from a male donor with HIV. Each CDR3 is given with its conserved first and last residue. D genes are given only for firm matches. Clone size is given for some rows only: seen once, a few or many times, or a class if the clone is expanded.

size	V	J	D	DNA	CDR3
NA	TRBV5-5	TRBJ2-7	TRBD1	TGTGCCAGCGGATACACAGGGGACGAGCAGTACTTC	CASGYTGDEQYF
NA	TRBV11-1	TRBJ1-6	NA	TGTGCCAGCAGCCCCCAAGGGACGAGGTCACCCCTCCACTTT	CASSPQGTRSPLHF
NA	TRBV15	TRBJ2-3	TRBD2	TGTGCCACCAGCAGAGATCTAGCGGGAGGGCCCCCAGATACGCAGTATTTT	CATSRDLAGGPPDTQYF
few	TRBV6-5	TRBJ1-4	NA	TGTGCCAGCAGCCACAACGATGAAAAACTGTTTTTT	CASSHNDEKLFF
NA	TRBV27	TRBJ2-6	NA	TGTGCCAGCAGTTTATCGGGACGTCTCTCTGGGGCCAACGTCCTGACTTTC	CASSLSGRLSGANVLTF
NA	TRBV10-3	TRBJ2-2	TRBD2	TGTGCCATCAGTGAACATAGGGATTCTCGTTTAAGCGGGATTTTCGGGGAGCTGTTTTTT	CAISEHRDSRLSGIFGELFF
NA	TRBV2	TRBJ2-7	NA	TGTGCCAGCAGTGAATATGGGGACTCCTACGAGCAGTACTTC	CASSEYGDSYEQYF
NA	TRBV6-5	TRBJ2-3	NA	TGTGCCAGCAGTTACTCGCAGGGAGGAGATACGCAGTATTTT	CASSYSQGGDTQYF
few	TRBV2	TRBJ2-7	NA	TGTGCCAGCAGTGATGGGAGGGGGCATCTTGAGCAGTACTTC	CASSDGRGHLEQYF
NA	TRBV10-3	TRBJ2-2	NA	TGTGCCATCAGTGACGAGGTCCCTTCTGACACCGGGGAGCTGTTTTTT	CAISDEVPSDTGELFF
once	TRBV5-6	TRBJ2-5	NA	TGTGCCAGCAGCCTGGGGACAGAGCGGGTCCGGGAGACCCAGTACTTC	CASSLGTERVRETQYF
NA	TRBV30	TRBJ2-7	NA	TGTGCCTGGACTAGGGAATACGAGCAGTACTTC	CAWTREYEQYF
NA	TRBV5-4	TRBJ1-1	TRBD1	TGTGCCAGCAGCTTGGGTCGGGGGGACAGGGTCACTGAAGCTTTCTTT	CASSLGRGDRVTEAFF
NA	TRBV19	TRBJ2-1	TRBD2	TGTGCCAGTAGTATAGATCCAACTAGCGGGAGTAATGAGCAGTTCTTC	CASSIDPTSGSNEQFF
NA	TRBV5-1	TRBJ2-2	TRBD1	TGCGCCAGCAGCTTTTCAGGGGGCACCGGGGAGCTGTTTTTT	CASSFSGGTGELFF
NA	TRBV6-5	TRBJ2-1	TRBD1	TGTGCCAGCAGCCCGACAGGGGGCTCTTACAATGAGCAGTTCTTC	CASSPTGGSYNEQFF
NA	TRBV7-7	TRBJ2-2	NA	TGTGCCAGCAGCCAACAGGGTAGCAACACCGGGGAGCTGTTTTTT	CASSQQGSNTGELFF
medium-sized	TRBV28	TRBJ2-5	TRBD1	TGTGCCAGCAGTTCCCCGGACAGGGCCCAAGAGACCCAGTACTTC	CASSSPDRAQETQYF
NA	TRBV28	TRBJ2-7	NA	TGTGCCAGCAGTTCCCGCCGGCAGCCCGAGCAGTACTTC	CASSSRRQPEQYF
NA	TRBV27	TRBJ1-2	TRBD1	TGTGCCAGCAGTGCGACAGGGGGCTTTGGCGGCTACACCTTC	CASSATGGFGGYTF
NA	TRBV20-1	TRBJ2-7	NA	TGCAGTGCCATGGCAGACTACGAGCAGTACTTC	CSAMADYEQYF
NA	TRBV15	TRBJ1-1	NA	TGTGCCACCAGCAGAGATCGGGGCGAGAACACTGAAGCTTTCTTT	CATSRDRGENTEAFF
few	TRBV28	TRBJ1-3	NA	TGTGCCAGCAGTTTGGTCAGCTCTGGAAACACCATATATTTT	CASSLVSSGNTIYF
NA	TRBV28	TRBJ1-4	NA	TGTGCCAGCAGTTTGGGGTTTATGGCAACTAATGAAAAACTGTTTTTT	CASSLGFMATNEKLFF
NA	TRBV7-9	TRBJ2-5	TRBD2	TGTGCCAGCAGCTCTGTCCCACCTAGACTAGCGGGAGGAGAGACCCAGTACTTC	CASSSVPPRLAGGETQYF
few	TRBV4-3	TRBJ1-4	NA	TGCGCCAGCAGCCAAGATGGACGGTCTAATGAAAAACTGTTTTTT	CASSQDGRSNEKLFF
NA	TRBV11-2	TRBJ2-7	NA	TGTGCCAGCAGCGTCAGGCCAACCTCCTACGAGCAGTACTTC	CASSVRPTSYEQYF
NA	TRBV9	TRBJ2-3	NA	TGTGCCAGCAGCGCTTCAGGGGATACGCAGTATTTT	CASSASGDTQYF
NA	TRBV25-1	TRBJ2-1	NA	TGTGCCAGCAGTCGGCTCGGTGAGCAGTTCTTC	CASSRLGEQFF
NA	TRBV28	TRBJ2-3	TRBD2	TGTGCCAGCAGTTTAGCAGCTAGCGGGAGCGGTAAGGCACACACAGATACGCAGTATTTT	CASSLAASGSGKAHTDTQYF
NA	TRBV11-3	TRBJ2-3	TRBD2	TGTGCCAGCAGCACCGATACTAATCCTGGACTAGCGGATTCAGATACGCAGTATTTT	CASSTDTNPGLADSDTQYF
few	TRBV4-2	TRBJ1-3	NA	TGTGCCAGCAGCCAAGATACAGGGATGTTCTCTGGAAACACCATATATTTT	CASSQDTGMFSGNTIYF
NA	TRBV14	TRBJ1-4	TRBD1	TGTGCCAGCAGCCAAGATGAGACAGGGCTTAATGAAAAACTGTTTTTT	CASSQDETGLNEKLFF
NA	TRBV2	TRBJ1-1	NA	TGTGCCAGCAGTGACTGGGGGAACACTGAAGCTTTCTTT	CASSDWGNTEAFF
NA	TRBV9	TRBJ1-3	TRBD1	TGTGCCAGCATGGCAGGGGGACGTGGAAACACCATATATTTT	CASMAGGRGNTIYF
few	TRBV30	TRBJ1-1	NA	TGTGCCTGGAGTGAAGGGGGAAGGACTGAAGCTTTCTTT	CAWSEGGRTEAFF
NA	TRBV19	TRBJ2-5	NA	TGTGCCAGGGCTCATGCGGGGTACCAAGAGACCCAGTACTTC	CARAHAGYQETQYF
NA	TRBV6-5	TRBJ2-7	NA	TGTGCCAGCAGTTACTCGATCCTCTACGAGCAGTACTTC	CASSYSILYEQYF
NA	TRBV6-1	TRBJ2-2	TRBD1	TGTGCCAGCAGTGAAAGGGACAGGGGTATATTCACCGGGGAGCTGTTTTTT	CASSERDRGIFTGELFF
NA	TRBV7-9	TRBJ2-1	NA	TGTGCCAGCAGCTTACTGGCAGGGTCCTACAATGAGCAGTTCTTC	CASSLLAGSYNEQFF
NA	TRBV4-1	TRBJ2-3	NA	TGCGCCAGCAGCCAAGACCAGAACACAGATACGCAGTATTTT	CASSQDQNTDTQYF
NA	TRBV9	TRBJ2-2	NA	TGTGCCAGCAGCGTAGGAAGGTTTGCCGCGAACACCGGGGAGCTGTTTTTT	CASSVGRFAANTGELFF
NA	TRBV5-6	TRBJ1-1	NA	TGTGCCAGCAGCTTGGAGTTGAACCCTGAAGCTTTCTTT	CASSLELNPEAFF
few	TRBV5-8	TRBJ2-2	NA	TGTGCCAGCAATTTGCTAAACACCGGGGAGCTGTTTTTT	CASNLLNTGELFF
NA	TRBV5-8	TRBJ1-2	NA	TGTGCCAGCAGCTTGCGGGCGGGGGGCTACACCTTC	CASSLRAGGYTF
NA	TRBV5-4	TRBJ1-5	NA	TGTGCCAGCAGCGATCACAATCAGCCCCAGCATTTT	CASSDHNQPQHF
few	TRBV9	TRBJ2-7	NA	TGTGCCAGCAGCGTGGGACAGGGACTAGACGAGCAGTACTTC	CASSVGQGLDEQYF
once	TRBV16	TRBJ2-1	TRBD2	TGTGCCAGCAGCTCCCTAGCGGACGACAATGAGCAGTTCTTC	CASSSLADDNEQFF
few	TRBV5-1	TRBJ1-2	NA	TGCGCCAGCAGCCGCTTTAGCTTGGGGTATGGCTACACCTTC	CASSRFSLGYGYTF
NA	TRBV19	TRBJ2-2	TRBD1	TGTGCCAGCCGGGACAGGGGAAACACCGGGGAGCTGTTTTTT	CASRDRGNTGELFF
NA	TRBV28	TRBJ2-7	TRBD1	TGTGCCAGCAGTACGGGACAGGGGGCGGACGAGCAGTACTTC	CASSTGQGADEQYF
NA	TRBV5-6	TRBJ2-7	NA	TGTGCCAGCACCCCACCCCCCAGGGGGGAGTCCTACGAGCAGTACTTC	CASTPPPRGESYEQYF
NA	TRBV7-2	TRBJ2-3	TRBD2	TGTGCCAGCAGCGGAGGGACTAGCGGACTCACAGATACGCAGTATTTT	CASSGGTSGLTDTQYF